This is a list of T cell receptor beta chains from one sample in a study of response to subunit inactivated influenza vaccine. In TCRdb, the RT-PCR reads were re-called with MiXCR into one record per CDR3 protein. The data show under 950,000 distinct CDR3 sequences, 20% to 25% seen once. The specimen comprised PBMCs from blood, sampled 5 days after vaccination. These receptors all stem from a man in his forties or fifties who received an inactivated influenza vaccine. CDR3s include the opening cysteine and the closing phenylalanine or tryptophan. Size is omitted from some rows. Given values are once, few, many or a class for expanded clones.

few,TRBV7-2,CASSSAASGGFDLTQYF
few,TRBV20-1,CSALVSGRTSYEQYF
-,TRBV12-3/TRBV12-4,CASRNRQNSPLHF
-,TRBV20-1,CSARVPSGRAGGGELFF
-,TRBV20-1,CSAGKGAGSNNEQFF
-,TRBV6-2/TRBV6-3,CASGSFPDTQYF
-,TRBV7-9,CASSPGSGELFF
few,TRBV10-3,CAISELSNQPQHF
few,TRBV28,CASSRRGYTEAFF
-,TRBV10-2,CASKGGNIAKNIQYF
-,TRBV29-1,CSVETGLPFPDTQYF
-,TRBV27,CASRPLGKETQYF
-,TRBV5-1,CASSLAGTELTYEQYF
-,TRBV27,CASSLGLAGTNEQFF
few,TRBV6-1,CASSRQRQSQETQYF
few,TRBV5-1,CASSLAGTAMNTEAFF
-,TRBV5-1,CASSLDGVLAFF
-,TRBV5-1,CASRPGEEQTQYF
-,TRBV7-9,CASSALSGGRYEQFF
-,TRBV3-1,CASISGVGEQFF
-,TRBV6-2/TRBV6-3,CASTIRDVNNSPLHF